The subject of this entry is one T cell receptor (beta chain). Profiled with immunoSEQ multiplex PCR; TCRdb holds only in-frame clones, not every one. The table records 100,000 to 150,000 clones, over 80% of them present only once. These data belong to a study of blood T cell repertoires in COVID-19. As for the study in general: Nucleic acid was either cDNA or gDNA, and it came from T cells, B-cell-depleted T cells, or PBMCs.

Trimming removed 10 bases at V and 7 bases at J, with 16 bases between. This CDR3 has 13 amino acids. Germline values: CDR1 MDHEN, CDR2 SYDVKM. The chain combines TRBV28 with TRBJ1-4, with TRBD1 as a possible D gene (6 bases). Sample: peripheral blood. The sequence derives from a man between 60 and 70 years old with acute or convalescent COVID-19. For the CDR3, the DNA is TGTGCCATTCGAAGAGGGGGAAGTGAAAAACTGTTTTTT. This encodes CAIRRGGSEKLFF. Variable domain in full (rest from reference TRBV28 and TRBJ1-4): DVKVTQSSRYLVKRTGEKVFLECVQDMDHENMFWYRQDPGLGLRLIYFSYDVKMKEKGDIPEGYSVSREKKERFSLILESASTNQTSMYLCAIRRGGSEKLFFGSGTQLSVL.